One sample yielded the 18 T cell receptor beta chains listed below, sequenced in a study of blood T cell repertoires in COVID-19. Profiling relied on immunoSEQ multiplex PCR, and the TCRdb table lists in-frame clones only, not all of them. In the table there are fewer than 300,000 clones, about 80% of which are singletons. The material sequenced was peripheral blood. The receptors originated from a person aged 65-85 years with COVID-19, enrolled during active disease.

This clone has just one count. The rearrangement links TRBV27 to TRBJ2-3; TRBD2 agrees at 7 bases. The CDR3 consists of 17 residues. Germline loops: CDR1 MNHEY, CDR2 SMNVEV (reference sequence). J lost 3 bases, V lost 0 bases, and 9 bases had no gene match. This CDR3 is CASSLSGRGGWTDTQYF. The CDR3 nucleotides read TGTGCCAGCAGTTTATCGGGACGGGGAGGGTGGACAGATACGCAGTATTTT.

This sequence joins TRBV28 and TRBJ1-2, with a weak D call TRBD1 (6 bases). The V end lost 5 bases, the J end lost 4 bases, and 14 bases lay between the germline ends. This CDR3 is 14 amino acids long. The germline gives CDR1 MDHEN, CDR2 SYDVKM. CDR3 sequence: CASSINTGTYGYTF. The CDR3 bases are TGTGCCAGCAGTATCAATACAGGGACCTATGGCTACACCTTC.

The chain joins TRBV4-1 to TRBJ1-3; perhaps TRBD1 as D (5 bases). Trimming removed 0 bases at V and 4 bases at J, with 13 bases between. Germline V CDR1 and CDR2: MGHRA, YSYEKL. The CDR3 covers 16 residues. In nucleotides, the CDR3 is TGCGCCAGCAGCCAAGAAGAGGCAGGGCGAGGAAACACCATATATTTT. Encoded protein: CASSQEEAGRGNTIYF.

The CDR3 is CASSQGASSYEQYF. The CDR3 DNA reads as TGCGCCAGCAGCCAAGGAGCTAGCAGCTACGAGCAGTACTTC. The rearrangement uses TRBV4-3 and TRBJ2-7; D perhaps matches TRBD2 (5 bases). The CDR3 extends over 14 amino acids. Trimming removed 1 base at V and 3 bases at J, with 10 bases between. The germline CDR1 and CDR2 sequences are LGHNA and YSLEER.

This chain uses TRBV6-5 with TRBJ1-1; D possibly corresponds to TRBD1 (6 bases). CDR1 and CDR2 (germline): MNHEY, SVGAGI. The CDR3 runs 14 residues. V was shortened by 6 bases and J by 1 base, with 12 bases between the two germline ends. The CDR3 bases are TGTGCCAGCAGCCTCAGGGGCGAGAACACTGAAGCTTTCTTT. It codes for CASSLRGENTEAFF.

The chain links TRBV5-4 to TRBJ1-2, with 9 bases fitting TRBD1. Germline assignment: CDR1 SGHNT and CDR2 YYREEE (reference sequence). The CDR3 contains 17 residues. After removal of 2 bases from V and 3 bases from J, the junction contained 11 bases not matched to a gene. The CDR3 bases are TGTGCCAGCAGCTTAGCTAACAGGGGGCCAACCTACTATGGCTACACCTTC. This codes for CASSLANRGPTYYGYTF.

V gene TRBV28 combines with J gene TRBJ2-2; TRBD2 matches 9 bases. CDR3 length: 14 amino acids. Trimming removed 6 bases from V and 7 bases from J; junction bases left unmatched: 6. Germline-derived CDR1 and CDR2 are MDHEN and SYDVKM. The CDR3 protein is CASSPAGGSGELFF. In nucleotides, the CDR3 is TGTGCCAGCAGCCCCGCGGGGGGGAGCGGGGAGCTGTTTTTT.

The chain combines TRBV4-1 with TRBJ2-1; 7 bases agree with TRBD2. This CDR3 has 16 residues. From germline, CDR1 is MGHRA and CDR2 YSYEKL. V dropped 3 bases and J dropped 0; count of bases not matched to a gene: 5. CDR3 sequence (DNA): TGCGCCAGCAGCCAGGTTCGGGGGGTCTCCTACAATGAGCAGTTCTTC. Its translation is CASSQVRGVSYNEQFF.

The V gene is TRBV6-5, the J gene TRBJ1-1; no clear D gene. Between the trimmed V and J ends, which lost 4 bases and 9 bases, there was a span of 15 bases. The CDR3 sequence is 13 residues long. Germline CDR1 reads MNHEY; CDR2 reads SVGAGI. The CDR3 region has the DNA TGTGCCAGCAGTTCGGGCGGGGTTGTTCAAGCTTTCTTT. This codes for CASSSGGVVQAFF.

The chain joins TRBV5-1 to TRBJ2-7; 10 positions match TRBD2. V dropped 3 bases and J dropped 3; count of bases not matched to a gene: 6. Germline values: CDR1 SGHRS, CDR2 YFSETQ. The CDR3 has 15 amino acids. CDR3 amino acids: CASSSSSGSFYEQYF. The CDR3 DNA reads TGCGCCAGCAGCTCCTCTAGCGGGAGTTTCTACGAGCAGTACTTC.

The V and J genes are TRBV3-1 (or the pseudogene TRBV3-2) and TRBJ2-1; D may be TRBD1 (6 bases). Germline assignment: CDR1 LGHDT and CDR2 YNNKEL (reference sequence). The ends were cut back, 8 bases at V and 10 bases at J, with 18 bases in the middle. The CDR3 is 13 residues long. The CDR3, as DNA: TGTGCCAGCGCGCCTTCCCTGGGGGCAGAGCAGTTCTTC. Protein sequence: CASAPSLGAEQFF.

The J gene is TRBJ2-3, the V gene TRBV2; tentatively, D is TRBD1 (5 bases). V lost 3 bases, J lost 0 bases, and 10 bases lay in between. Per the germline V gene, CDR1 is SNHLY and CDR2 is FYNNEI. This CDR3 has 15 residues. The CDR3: CASSDRRGSTDTQYF. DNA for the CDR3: TGTGCCAGCAGTGATAGAAGGGGTAGCACAGATACGCAGTATTTT.

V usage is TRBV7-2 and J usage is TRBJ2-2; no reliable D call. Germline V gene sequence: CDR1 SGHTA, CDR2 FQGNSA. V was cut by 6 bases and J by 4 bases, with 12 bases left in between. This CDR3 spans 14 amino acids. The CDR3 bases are TGTGCCAGCAGGTCCGGGTACGGCACCGGGGAGCTGTTTTTT. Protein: CASRSGYGTGELFF.

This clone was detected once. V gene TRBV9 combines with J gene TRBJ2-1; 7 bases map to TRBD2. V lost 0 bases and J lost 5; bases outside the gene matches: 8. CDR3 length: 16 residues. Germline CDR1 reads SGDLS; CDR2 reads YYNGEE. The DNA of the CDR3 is TGTGCCAGCAGCGTAGAATTAGCGGGTACGAACAATGAGCAGTTCTTC. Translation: CASSVELAGTNNEQFF.

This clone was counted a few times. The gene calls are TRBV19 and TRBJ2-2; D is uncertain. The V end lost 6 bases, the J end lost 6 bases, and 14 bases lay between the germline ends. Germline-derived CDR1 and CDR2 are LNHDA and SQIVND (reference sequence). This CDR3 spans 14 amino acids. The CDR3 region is CASSTDILPGELFF. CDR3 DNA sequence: TGTGCCAGTAGCACAGACATCTTGCCCGGGGAGCTGTTTTTT.

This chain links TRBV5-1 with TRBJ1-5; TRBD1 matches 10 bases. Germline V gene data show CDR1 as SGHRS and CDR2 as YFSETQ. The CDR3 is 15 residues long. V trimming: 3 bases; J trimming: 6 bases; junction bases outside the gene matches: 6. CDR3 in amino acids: CASSWDRGRCQPQHF. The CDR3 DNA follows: TGCGCCAGCAGCTGGGACAGGGGAAGATGTCAGCCCCAGCATTTT.

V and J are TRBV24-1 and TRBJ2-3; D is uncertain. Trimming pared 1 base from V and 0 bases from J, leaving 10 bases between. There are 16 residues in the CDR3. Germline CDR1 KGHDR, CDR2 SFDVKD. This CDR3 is CATSDLLGSSTDTQYF. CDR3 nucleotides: TGTGCCACCAGTGATTTACTCGGGTCTAGCACAGATACGCAGTATTTT.

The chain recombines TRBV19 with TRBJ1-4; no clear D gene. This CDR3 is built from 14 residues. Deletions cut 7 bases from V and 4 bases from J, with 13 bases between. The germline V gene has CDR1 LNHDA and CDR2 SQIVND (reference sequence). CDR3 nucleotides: TGTGCCAGTAAGGAGGCGGGGAGTAATGAAAAACTGTTTTTT. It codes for CASKEAGSNEKLFF.